A single sample is the source of the 30 T cell receptor beta chains below, sequenced in a study of T cell responses to AZD1222 COVID-19 vaccine. Only in-frame clones appear in the TCRdb table, and some are missing; sequencing was by immunoSEQ multiplex PCR. The data show approximately 50,000 clones, with 80% to 90% seen just once and less than 8.5% held by the top ten. The specimen comprised peripheral blood, sampled 28 days after the second AZD1222 dose. The source of these receptors is an adult who received the AZD1222 COVID-19 vaccine.

The chain couples TRBV4-1 to TRBJ2-5, with TRBD2 matching over 11 bases. Germline V lookup: CDR1 MGHRA, CDR2 YSYEKL. The CDR3 sequence is 18 residues long. Trimming took 3 bases from V and 5 from J; bases not matched to a gene: 14. CDR3 nucleotide sequence: TGCGCCAGCAGCCAGGAGAGTAGCGGGAGGGCCCGCGGGGAGACCCAGTACTTC. Its translation is CASSQESSGRARGETQYF.

The chain recombines TRBV11-1 with TRBJ1-2, with D possibly TRBD1 on 6 matching bases. CDR3 length: 13 residues. Germline V gene lookup returns CDR1 SGHAT and CDR2 FQDESV (reference sequence). Trimming cost V 5 bases and J 4 bases, with 11 bases left between them. CDR3 loop: CASSPDRSYGYTF. In nucleotides, the CDR3 is TGTGCCAGCAGCCCCGACAGGAGCTATGGCTACACCTTC.

This sequence joins TRBV18 and TRBJ1-1; 8 nucleotides line up with TRBD1. There are 14 residues in the CDR3. Germline-derived CDR1 and CDR2 are KGHSH and LQKENI. V was pared by 6 bases and J by 3 bases, with 6 bases of the junction left unmatched. The CDR3 here is CASSPNRGDTEAFF. The DNA of the CDR3 is TGTGCCAGCTCCCCTAACAGGGGGGACACTGAAGCTTTCTTT.

The rearrangement joins TRBV6-1 to TRBJ1-2; no reliable D call. The CDR3 sequence is 12 residues long. V was pared by 2 bases and J by 7 bases, with 8 bases between. The germline V gene encodes CDR1 MNHNS and CDR2 SASEGT. The DNA for the CDR3 is TGTGCCAGCAGTGAATACATCCCTGGCTACACCTTC. Translating gives CASSEYIPGYTF.

The rearrangement joins TRBV19 to TRBJ1-3; TRBD1 is a possible D gene (5 bases). Germline V gives CDR1 LNHDA, CDR2 SQIVND (reference sequence). The CDR3 has 15 residues. The ends were cut back, 6 bases at V and 0 bases at J, with 12 bases in the middle. CDR3 loop: CASSPWGSSGNTIYF. CDR3 sequence (DNA): TGTGCCAGTAGCCCCTGGGGCTCCTCTGGAAACACCATATATTTT.

The chain links TRBV7-8 to TRBJ1-5; TRBD1 matches at 9 bases. Per germline, CDR1 SGHVS and CDR2 FQNEAQ. With V trimmed by 3 bases and J by 4 bases, 1 base remained unmatched. The CDR3 has 14 residues. Here the CDR3 reads CASSLTGGNQPQHF. The DNA of the CDR3 is TGTGCCAGCAGCTTGACAGGGGGGAATCAGCCCCAGCATTTT.

The chain links TRBV18 to TRBJ2-5, with 7 bases matching TRBD1. V lost 1 base, J lost 1 base, and 0 bases stayed unmatched. CDR1 is KGHSH, CDR2 LQKENI, per germline. The CDR3 contains 14 residues. The CDR3 sequence: CASSPQGAQETQYF. Written as DNA, the CDR3 is TGTGCCAGCTCACCACAGGGGGCCCAAGAGACCCAGTACTTC. Supplemented by reference TRBV18 and TRBJ2-5, the full variable domain reads NAGVMQNPRHLVRRRGQEARLRCSPMKGHSHVYWYRQLPEEGLKFMVYLQKENIIDESGMPKERFSAEFPKEGPSILRIQQVVRGDSAAYFCASSPQGAQETQYFGPGTRLLVL.

This chain connects TRBV3-1 (or the pseudogene TRBV3-2) to TRBJ2-5; no definite D call. Germline values: CDR1 LGHDT, CDR2 YNNKEL (reference sequence). V lost 3 bases, J lost 1 base, and 6 bases lay in between. This CDR3 comprises 13 residues. DNA of the CDR3: TGTGCCAGCAGCCAGTCTCGCCAAGAGACCCAGTACTTC. Amino acid sequence: CASSQSRQETQYF.

The genes are TRBV6-5 and TRBJ2-1, with TRBD1 matching 8 bases. Germline-derived CDR1 and CDR2 are MNHEY and SVGAGI. CDR3 length: 16 amino acids. With V trimmed by 4 bases and J by 6 bases, 11 bases remained unmatched. DNA for the CDR3: TGTGCCAGCAGTTCGCCCGGACAGGGATCTCCCAATGAGCAGTTCTTC. Residues: CASSSPGQGSPNEQFF.

This chain uses TRBV7-9 with TRBJ2-7, with D hard to call. V was cut by 5 bases and J by 4 bases, with 9 bases left in between. The CDR3 is made up of 12 amino acids. CDR1 and CDR2 (germline): SEHNR, FQNEAQ (reference sequence). In DNA, the CDR3 is TGTGCCAGCAGCCGGCAGGAGTACGAGCAGTACTTC. Protein sequence: CASSRQEYEQYF.

This chain connects TRBV6-1 to TRBJ2-7, with a tentative D call TRBD1 (6 bases). CDR1 is MNHNS and CDR2 is SASEGT in the germline V gene. The CDR3 is 15 amino acids. V shed 2 bases and J shed 2 bases, with 13 bases lying between them. CDR3 sequence: CASSEPGHGTYEQYF. DNA for the CDR3: TGTGCCAGCAGTGAACCGGGACACGGGACCTACGAGCAGTACTTC.

The rearrangement joins TRBV7-3 to TRBJ2-3, with 7 bases identical to TRBD2. CDR3 length: 13 amino acids. The germline V gene encodes CDR1 SGHTA and CDR2 FQGTGA. Germline trimming cut 8 bases from V and 2 bases from J; bases unmatched to any gene: 4. CDR3 nucleotides: TGTGCCAGCGGTAGCGGGTCCACAGATACGCAGTATTTT. This gives the protein CASGSGSTDTQYF.

V is TRBV19 and J is TRBJ2-1; the D gene is possibly TRBD2 (6 bases). CDR1 is LNHDA, CDR2 SQIVND, per germline (reference sequence). The CDR3 runs to 15 residues. V lost 3 bases and J lost 12, with 21 bases in between. CDR3 amino acids: CASSMSAGTTMRQFF. The CDR3 DNA sequence: TGTGCCAGTAGTATGTCCGCGGGAACTACAATGAGGCAGTTCTTC.

The chain carries TRBV5-1 and TRBJ2-2; D might be TRBD2 (5 bases). The CDR3 length is 15 residues. V lost 4 bases and J 5 bases, leaving 15 bases between the germline ends. Germline lookup yields CDR1 SGHRS and CDR2 YFSETQ. The CDR3 region is CASSPTPSGTGELFF. In nucleotides, the CDR3 is TGCGCCAGCAGCCCTACCCCCTCGGGAACCGGGGAGCTGTTTTTT.

This sequence joins TRBV3-1 (or the pseudogene TRBV3-2) and TRBJ1-5, with a possible D match to TRBD1 (6 bases). CDR3 size: 14 residues. The germline V and J ends were trimmed by 4 bases and 5 bases, with 12 bases remaining between them. From germline, CDR1 is LGHDT and CDR2 YNNKEL (reference sequence). Here the CDR3 reads CASSPSGGHQPQHF. DNA for the CDR3: TGTGCCAGCAGCCCCAGTGGGGGGCATCAGCCCCAGCATTTT.

The genes are TRBV3-1 (or the pseudogene TRBV3-2) and TRBJ2-7; 10 bases are a match to TRBD2. V lost 2 bases to trimming and J lost 7 bases; unmatched junction nucleotides: 11. Germline V gives CDR1 LGHDT, CDR2 YNNKEL (reference sequence). The CDR3 totals 16 residues. CDR3 sequence reads: CASSQPQSGGAKEQYF. The CDR3 region has the DNA TGTGCCAGCAGCCAACCTCAAAGCGGGGGGGCCAAGGAGCAGTACTTC.

The genes are TRBV5-1 and TRBJ2-3; D is uncertain. The CDR3 has 16 amino acids. Germline assignment: CDR1 SGHRS and CDR2 YFSETQ. V was shortened by 3 bases and J by 0 bases, with 14 bases between the two germline ends. CDR3 residues: CASSSAGSASTDTQYF. The CDR3 DNA follows: TGCGCCAGCAGCTCCGCAGGTAGTGCAAGCACAGATACGCAGTATTTT.

To note about this clone: At one boundary the junction diverges from the germline segment, which might be a read error. CDR3 sequence reads: CVSLQGGTDTQYF. The CDR3 DNA reads TGTGTCAGCCTGCAGGGGGGAACAGATACGCAGTATTTT. The V gene is TRBV25-1, the J gene TRBJ2-3, with a tentative D call TRBD1 (7 bases). This CDR3 spans 13 amino acids. Germline CDR1 and CDR2: MGHDK and SYGVNS.

The chain recombines TRBV19 with TRBJ2-7, with 7 bases lining up with TRBD1. CDR3 length equals 14 residues. V shed 1 base, J shed 4 bases, and the junction held 4 bases outside the gene matches. The V gene's germline CDR1 is LNHDA and CDR2 SQIVND (reference sequence). In DNA form, the CDR3 reads TGTGCCAGTAGTATAGTAGGGGGCGAGTACGAGCAGTACTTC. This sequence encodes CASSIVGGEYEQYF. Based on the CDR3 plus reference TRBV19 and TRBJ2-7, the full variable domain is DGGITQSPKYLFRKEGQNVTLSCEQNLNHDAMYWYRQDPGQGLRLIYYSQIVNDFQKGDIAEGYSVSREKKESFPLTVTSAQKNPTAFYLCASSIVGGEYEQYFGPGTRLTVT.

The V call is TRBV7-9, the J call TRBJ2-2; 9 bases line up with TRBD2. This CDR3 is 15 amino acids long. Germline lookup yields CDR1 SEHNR and CDR2 FQNEAQ (reference sequence). The J segment lost 10 bases and the V segment lost 3 bases, leaving 9 bases of the junction unmatched. CDR3 in amino acids: CASSFQGGLAPELFF. The CDR3 nucleotides are TGTGCCAGCAGCTTTCAGGGCGGACTAGCGCCGGAGCTGTTTTTT.

The genes are TRBV4-1 and TRBJ2-7; D perhaps matches TRBD2 (6 bases). V lost 1 base and J lost 3, with 13 bases in between. This CDR3 comprises 15 residues. Looked up from germline, CDR1 is MGHRA and CDR2 is YSYEKL. The CDR3 sequence is CASSQGDFRFYEQYF. The CDR3 DNA sequence: TGCGCCAGCAGCCAAGGGGACTTCCGATTCTACGAGCAGTACTTC.

V usage is TRBV3-1 (or the pseudogene TRBV3-2) and J usage is TRBJ1-5, with D tentatively TRBD1 (5 bases). V lost 5 bases to trimming and J lost 1 base, with 15 bases between them. CDR3 length: 16 amino acids. Germline CDR1 and CDR2: LGHDT and YNNKEL (reference sequence). The CDR3 loop is CASSGPSGLSNQPQHF. The DNA for the CDR3 is TGTGCCAGCAGCGGTCCCTCAGGGTTGAGCAATCAGCCCCAGCATTTT.

The rearrangement uses TRBV18 and TRBJ2-2, with D uncertain. The CDR3 consists of 16 residues. Trimming removed 3 bases at V and 1 base at J, with 12 bases between. CDR1 and CDR2 (germline): KGHSH, LQKENI. In DNA, the CDR3 is TGTGCCAGCTCACCGGGAACGGCCGGGAACACCGGGGAGCTGTTTTTT. Translating gives CASSPGTAGNTGELFF. Full variable domain (outside the CDR3, taken from reference TRBV18 and TRBJ2-2): NAGVMQNPRHLVRRRGQEARLRCSPMKGHSHVYWYRQLPEEGLKFMVYLQKENIIDESGMPKERFSAEFPKEGPSILRIQQVVRGDSAAYFCASSPGTAGNTGELFFGEGSRLTVL.

V gene TRBV18 combines with J gene TRBJ1-5, with 9 bases that match TRBD1. The CDR3 sequence is 14 residues long. Looked up from germline, CDR1 is KGHSH and CDR2 is LQKENI. The J segment lost 7 bases and the V segment lost 5 bases, leaving 6 bases of the junction unmatched. The CDR3 DNA sequence: TGTGCCAGCTCAACACAGGGGGCACAGCAGCCCCAGCATTTT. Its protein product is CASSTQGAQQPQHF.

This clone has a handful of counts. This sequence joins TRBV11-3 and TRBJ2-5; D gene ambiguous. The V gene's germline CDR1 is SGHNT and CDR2 YENEEA. This CDR3 spans 14 amino acids. The ends were cut back, 4 bases at V and 0 bases at J, with 9 bases in the middle. The CDR3 loop reads CASSSALDQETQYF. CDR3 in DNA: TGTGCCAGCAGCTCCGCCCTGGACCAAGAGACCCAGTACTTC.

The V and J genes are TRBV2 and TRBJ1-2; D remains unclear. The CDR3 spans 16 residues. Trimming cost V 1 base and J 0 bases, with 12 bases left between them. In germline, CDR1 is SNHLY, CDR2 FYNNEI. The DNA of the CDR3 is TGTGCCAGCAGTGAAGATGTGGGAGGTCCTAACTATGGCTACACCTTC. It yields the protein CASSEDVGGPNYGYTF. Complete variable domain (other parts from reference TRBV2 and TRBJ1-2): EPEVTQTPSHQVTQMGQEVILRCVPISNHLYFYWYRQILGQKVEFLVSFYNNEISEKSEIFDDQFSVERPDGSNFTLKIRSTKLEDSAMYFCASSEDVGGPNYGYTFGSGTRLTVV.

V usage is TRBV7-6 and J usage is TRBJ2-2; TRBD2 agrees at 12 bases. This CDR3 has 16 residues. Looked up from germline, CDR1 is SGHVS and CDR2 is FNYEAQ. J gave up 5 bases and V 4 bases, and 5 bases lay outside the gene matches. The CDR3 nucleotides read TGTGCCAGCAGCTCTAGCGGGAGGGCTCGGACCGGGGAGCTGTTTTTT. Encoded protein: CASSSSGRARTGELFF.

The chain recombines TRBV24-1 with TRBJ2-1; D is possibly TRBD1 or TRBD2 (5 bases each). Germline V gene lookup returns CDR1 KGHDR and CDR2 SFDVKD. This CDR3 has 15 residues. V lost 10 bases, J lost 3 bases, and 18 bases lay in between. CDR3 loop: CATRDLNDSYNEQFF. CDR3 coding DNA: TGTGCCACTAGGGACCTGAACGACAGCTACAATGAGCAGTTCTTC.

In this sample, this clone turned up once. In DNA, the CDR3 is TGCGCCAGCAGCTTGGTGTCCCGACAGGGGGCTGGTGGAAACACCATATATTTT. It specifies CASSLVSRQGAGGNTIYF. The chain has TRBV5-1 and TRBJ1-3, with 10 nucleotides matching TRBD1. This CDR3 contains 18 residues. Trimming cost V 0 bases and J 3 bases; bases outside gene matches: 9. Germline V gene data show CDR1 as SGHRS and CDR2 as YFSETQ.

The rearrangement links TRBV12-3 or TRBV12-4 to TRBJ1-2; possibly TRBD1 for D (5 bases). This CDR3 region has 13 residues. V was trimmed by 4 bases and J by 9 bases, leaving 15 bases between them. DNA of the CDR3: TGTGCCAGCAGTTCCGACCAGGGCGTTCGCTACACCTTC. This encodes CASSSDQGVRYTF.